This T cell receptor (beta chain) was captured by sequencing in a study of blood T cell repertoires in COVID-19. Overall study: The United States, Italy and Spain supplied acute and convalescent COVID-19 samples. PBMCs, B-cell-depleted T cells, or T cells provided the cDNA or gDNA that made up the material.

The germline gives CDR1 SGHAT, CDR2 FQDESV (reference sequence). The CDR3 length is 14 residues. Trimming took 4 bases from V and 8 from J; bases not matched to a gene: 7. In the authors' workflow: Nucleated cell number was recorded as an estimate derived from reference gene primer amplification. TCRdb's table, derived via immunoSEQ multiplex PCR, lists solely in-frame clones and lacks some. V, J and clone size are those of that table, while D and trimming were read from the DNA. The repertoire has tens of thousands of clones, 65% to 90% of them found once; the top ten carry over 25%. The V and J genes are TRBV11-1 and TRBJ2-1, with 8 bases that match TRBD2. The clonotype originates from a human donor in a cohort sampled during active COVID-19. The sequenced material came from peripheral blood. DNA of the CDR3: TGTGCCAGCAGCTCCCGGGGGGGTATCGATGAGCAGTTCTTC. It yields the protein CASSSRGGIDEQFF.